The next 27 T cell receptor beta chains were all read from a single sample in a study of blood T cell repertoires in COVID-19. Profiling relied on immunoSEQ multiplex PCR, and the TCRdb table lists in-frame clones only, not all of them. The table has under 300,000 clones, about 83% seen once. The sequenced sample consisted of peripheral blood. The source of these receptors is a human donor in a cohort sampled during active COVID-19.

The CDR3 reads CASSLGSQRGYGYTF. The CDR3 bases are TGTGCCAGCAGCCTAGGGTCCCAAAGGGGCTATGGCTACACCTTC. V and J are TRBV6-5 and TRBJ1-2; D is perhaps TRBD1 (5 bases). V was pared by 6 bases and J by 4 bases, with 18 bases between. CDR1 MNHEY and CDR2 SVGAGI come from the germline V gene. This CDR3 spans 15 amino acids.

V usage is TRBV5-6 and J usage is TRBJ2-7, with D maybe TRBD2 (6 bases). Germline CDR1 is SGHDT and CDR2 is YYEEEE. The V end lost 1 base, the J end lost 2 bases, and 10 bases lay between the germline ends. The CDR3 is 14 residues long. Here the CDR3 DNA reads TGTGCCAGCAGCTTGCGTAGCGGAGCCTACGAGCAGTACTTC. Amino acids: CASSLRSGAYEQYF. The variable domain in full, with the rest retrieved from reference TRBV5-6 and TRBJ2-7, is DAGVTQSPTHLIKTRGQQVTLRCSPKSGHDTVSWYQQALGQGPQFIFQYYEEEERQRGNFPDRFSGHQFPNYSSELNVNALLLGDSALYLCASSLRSGAYEQYFGPGTRLTVT.

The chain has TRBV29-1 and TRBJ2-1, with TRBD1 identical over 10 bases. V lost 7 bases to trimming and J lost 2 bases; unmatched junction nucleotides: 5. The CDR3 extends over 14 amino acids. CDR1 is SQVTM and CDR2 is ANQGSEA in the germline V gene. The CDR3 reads CSGRDRGTYNEQFF. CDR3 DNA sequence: TGCAGCGGCAGGGACAGGGGCACCTACAATGAGCAGTTCTTC.

The CDR3 here is CATSDVRGGGYEQYF. CDR3 sequence (DNA): TGTGCCACCAGTGACGTGAGGGGAGGAGGTTACGAGCAGTACTTC. The chain employs TRBV24-1 and TRBJ2-7; TRBD2 is a possible D gene (6 bases). The CDR3 contains 15 residues. V lost 4 bases, J lost 4 bases, and 16 bases lay in between. Germline V gives CDR1 KGHDR, CDR2 SFDVKD.

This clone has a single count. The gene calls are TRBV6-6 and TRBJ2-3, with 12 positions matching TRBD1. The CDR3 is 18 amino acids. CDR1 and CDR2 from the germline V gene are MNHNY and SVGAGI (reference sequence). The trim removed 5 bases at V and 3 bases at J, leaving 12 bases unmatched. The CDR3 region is CASSPGQGAFGGTDTQYF. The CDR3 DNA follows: TGTGCCAGCAGTCCGGGACAGGGGGCCTTTGGCGGGACAGATACGCAGTATTTT.

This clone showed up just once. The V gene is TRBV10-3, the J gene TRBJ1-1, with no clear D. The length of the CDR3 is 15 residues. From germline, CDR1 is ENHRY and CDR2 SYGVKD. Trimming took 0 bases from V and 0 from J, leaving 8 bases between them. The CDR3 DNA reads TGTGCCATCAGTGAGTCGGGCAGCTTGAACACTGAAGCTTTCTTT. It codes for CAISESGSLNTEAFF.

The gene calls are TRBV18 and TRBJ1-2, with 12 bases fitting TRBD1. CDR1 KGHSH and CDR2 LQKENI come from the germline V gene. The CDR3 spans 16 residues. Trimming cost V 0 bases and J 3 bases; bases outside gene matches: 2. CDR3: CASSPPGQGAYYGYTF. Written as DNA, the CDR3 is TGTGCCAGCTCACCACCGGGACAGGGGGCTTACTATGGCTACACCTTC.

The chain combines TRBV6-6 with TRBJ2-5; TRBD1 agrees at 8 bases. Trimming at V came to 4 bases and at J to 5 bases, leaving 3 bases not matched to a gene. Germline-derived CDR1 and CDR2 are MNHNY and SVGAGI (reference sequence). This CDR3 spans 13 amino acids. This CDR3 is CASSSTGGETQYF. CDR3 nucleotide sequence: TGTGCCAGCAGTTCCACAGGGGGGGAGACCCAGTACTTC.

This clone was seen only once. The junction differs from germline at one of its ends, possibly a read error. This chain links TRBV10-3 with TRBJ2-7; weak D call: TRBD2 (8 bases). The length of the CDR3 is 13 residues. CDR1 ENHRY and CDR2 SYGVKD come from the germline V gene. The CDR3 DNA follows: TGTGCCTTCAGGGGGGCGGGAGGCCACGAGCAGTACTTC. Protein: CAFRGAGGHEQYF.

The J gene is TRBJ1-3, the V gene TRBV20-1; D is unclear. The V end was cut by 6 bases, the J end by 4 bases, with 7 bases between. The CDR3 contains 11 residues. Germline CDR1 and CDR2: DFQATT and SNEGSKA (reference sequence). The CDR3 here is CSAATGNTIYF. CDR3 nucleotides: TGCAGTGCGGCCACGGGAAACACCATATATTTT.

The CDR3, as DNA: TGTGCCAGCAGGCCAGGGGGCAAGGGCACTGAAGCTTTCTTT. It translates to CASRPGGKGTEAFF. The V call is TRBV7-9, the J call TRBJ1-1, with 8 bases lining up with TRBD1. V shed 6 bases, J shed 4 bases, and the junction held 7 bases outside the gene matches. This CDR3 has 14 amino acids. Germline CDR1 SEHNR, CDR2 FQNEAQ (reference sequence).

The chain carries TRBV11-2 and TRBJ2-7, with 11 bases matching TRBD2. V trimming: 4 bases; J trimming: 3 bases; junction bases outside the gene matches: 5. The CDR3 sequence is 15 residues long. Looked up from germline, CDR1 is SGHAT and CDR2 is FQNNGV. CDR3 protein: CASSSGLAGYYEQYF. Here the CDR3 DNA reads TGTGCCAGCAGCTCCGGACTAGCGGGCTACTACGAGCAGTACTTC. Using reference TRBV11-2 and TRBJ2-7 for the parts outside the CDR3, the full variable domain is EAGVAQSPRYKIIEKRQSVAFWCNPISGHATLYWYQQILGQGPKLLIQFQNNGVVDDSQLPKDRFSAERLKGVDSTLKIQPAKLEDSAVYLCASSSGLAGYYEQYFGPGTRLTVT.

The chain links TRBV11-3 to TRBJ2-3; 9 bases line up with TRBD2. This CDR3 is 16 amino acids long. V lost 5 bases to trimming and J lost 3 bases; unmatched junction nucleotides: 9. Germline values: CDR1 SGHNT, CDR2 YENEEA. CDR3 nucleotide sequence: TGTGCCAGCAGCCCTATAGCGGGAGTCAGTACAGATACGCAGTATTTT. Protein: CASSPIAGVSTDTQYF.

This chain's CDR3 is CASSPYLGSRENGYTF. CDR3 nucleotides: TGTGCCAGCAGCCCTTATTTGGGGAGCCGGGAGAATGGCTACACCTTC. The chain links TRBV11-2 to TRBJ1-2; D unclear. The CDR3 is 16 residues long. V was trimmed by 5 bases and J by 6 bases, leaving 22 bases between them. Looked up from germline, CDR1 is SGHAT and CDR2 is FQNNGV. The complete variable domain, with remaining parts taken from reference TRBV11-2 and TRBJ1-2, reads EAGVAQSPRYKIIEKRQSVAFWCNPISGHATLYWYQQILGQGPKLLIQFQNNGVVDDSQLPKDRFSAERLKGVDSTLKIQPAKLEDSAVYLCASSPYLGSRENGYTFGSGTRLTVV.

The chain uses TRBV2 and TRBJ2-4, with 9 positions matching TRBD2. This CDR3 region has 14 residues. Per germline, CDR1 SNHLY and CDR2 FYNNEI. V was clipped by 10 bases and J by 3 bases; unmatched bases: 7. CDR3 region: CATAGGPDKNIQYF. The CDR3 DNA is TGTGCCACCGCGGGAGGGCCTGACAAAAACATTCAGTACTTC.

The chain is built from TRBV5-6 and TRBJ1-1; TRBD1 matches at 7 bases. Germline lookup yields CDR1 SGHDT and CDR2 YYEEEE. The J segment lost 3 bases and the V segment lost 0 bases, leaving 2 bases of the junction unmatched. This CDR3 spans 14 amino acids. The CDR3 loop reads CASSLDRGYTEAFF. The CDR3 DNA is TGTGCCAGCAGCTTGGACAGGGGCTACACTGAAGCTTTCTTT.

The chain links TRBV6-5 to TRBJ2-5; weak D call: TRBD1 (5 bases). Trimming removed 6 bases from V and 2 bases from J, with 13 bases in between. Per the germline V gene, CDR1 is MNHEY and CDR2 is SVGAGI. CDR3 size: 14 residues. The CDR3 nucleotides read TGTGCCAGCAGCCTCCGACAGTGGCAAGAGACCCAGTACTTC. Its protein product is CASSLRQWQETQYF.

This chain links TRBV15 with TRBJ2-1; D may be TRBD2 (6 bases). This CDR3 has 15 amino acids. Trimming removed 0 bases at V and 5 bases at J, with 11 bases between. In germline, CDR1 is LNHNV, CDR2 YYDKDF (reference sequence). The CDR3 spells CATSRDSGRNNEQFF. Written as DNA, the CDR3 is TGTGCCACCAGCAGAGATTCGGGGAGGAACAATGAGCAGTTCTTC.

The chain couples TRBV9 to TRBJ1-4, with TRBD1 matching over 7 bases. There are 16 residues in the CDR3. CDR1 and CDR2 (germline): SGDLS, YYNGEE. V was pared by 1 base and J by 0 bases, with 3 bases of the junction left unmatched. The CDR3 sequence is CASSVKGAATNEKLFF. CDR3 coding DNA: TGTGCCAGCAGCGTAAAGGGGGCAGCAACTAATGAAAAACTGTTTTTT.

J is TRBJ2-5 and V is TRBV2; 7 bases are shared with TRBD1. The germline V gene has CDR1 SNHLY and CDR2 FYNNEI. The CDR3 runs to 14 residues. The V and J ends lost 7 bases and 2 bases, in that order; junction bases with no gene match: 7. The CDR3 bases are TGTGCCAGCACTGACGGGACAGCACAAGAGACCCAGTACTTC. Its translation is CASTDGTAQETQYF.

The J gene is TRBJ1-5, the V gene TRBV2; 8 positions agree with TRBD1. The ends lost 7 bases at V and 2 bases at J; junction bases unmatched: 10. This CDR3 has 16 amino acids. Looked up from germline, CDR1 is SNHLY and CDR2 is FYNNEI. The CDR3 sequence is CASNDGQGGGNQPQHF. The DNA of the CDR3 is TGTGCCAGCAATGACGGACAGGGAGGGGGCAATCAGCCCCAGCATTTT.

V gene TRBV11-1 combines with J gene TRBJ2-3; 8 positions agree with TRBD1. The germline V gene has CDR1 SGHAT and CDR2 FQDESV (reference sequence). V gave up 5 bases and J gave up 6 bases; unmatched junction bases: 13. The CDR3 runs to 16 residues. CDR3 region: CASSPFTGTGGDTQYF. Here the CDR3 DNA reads TGTGCCAGCAGCCCTTTTACCGGGACAGGTGGGGATACGCAGTATTTT.

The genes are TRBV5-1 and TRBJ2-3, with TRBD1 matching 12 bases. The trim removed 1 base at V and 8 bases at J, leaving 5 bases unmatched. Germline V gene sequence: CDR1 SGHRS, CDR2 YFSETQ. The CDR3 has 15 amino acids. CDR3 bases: TGCGCCAGCAGCTTGACGGGACAGGGGGCGAGTACGCAGTATTTT. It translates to CASSLTGQGASTQYF.

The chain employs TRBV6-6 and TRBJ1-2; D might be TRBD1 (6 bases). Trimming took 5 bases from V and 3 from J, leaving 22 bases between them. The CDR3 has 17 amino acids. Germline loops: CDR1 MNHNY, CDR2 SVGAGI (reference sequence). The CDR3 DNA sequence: TGTGCCAGCAGTCATACGCCCTGGACAGAGCGGCACTATGGCTACACCTTC. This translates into CASSHTPWTERHYGYTF.

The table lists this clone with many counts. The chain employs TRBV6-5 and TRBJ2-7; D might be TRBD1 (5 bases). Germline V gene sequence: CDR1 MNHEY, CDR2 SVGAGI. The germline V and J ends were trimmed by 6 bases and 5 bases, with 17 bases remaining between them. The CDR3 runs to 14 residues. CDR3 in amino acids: CASSGIRGGNEQYF. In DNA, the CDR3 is TGTGCCAGCAGCGGAATTAGGGGTGGCAACGAGCAGTACTTC.

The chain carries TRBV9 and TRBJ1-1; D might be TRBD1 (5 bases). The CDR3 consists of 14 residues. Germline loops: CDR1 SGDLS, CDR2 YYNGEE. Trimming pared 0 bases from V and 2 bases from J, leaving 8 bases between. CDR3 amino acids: CASSVGGANTEAFF. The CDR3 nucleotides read TGTGCCAGCAGCGTAGGTGGGGCCAACACTGAAGCTTTCTTT.

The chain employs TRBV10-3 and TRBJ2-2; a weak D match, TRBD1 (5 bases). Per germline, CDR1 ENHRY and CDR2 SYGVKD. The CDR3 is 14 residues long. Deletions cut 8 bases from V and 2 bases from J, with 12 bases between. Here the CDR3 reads CAIGEGENTGELFF. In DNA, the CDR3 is TGTGCCATCGGGGAAGGGGAAAACACCGGGGAGCTGTTTTTT.